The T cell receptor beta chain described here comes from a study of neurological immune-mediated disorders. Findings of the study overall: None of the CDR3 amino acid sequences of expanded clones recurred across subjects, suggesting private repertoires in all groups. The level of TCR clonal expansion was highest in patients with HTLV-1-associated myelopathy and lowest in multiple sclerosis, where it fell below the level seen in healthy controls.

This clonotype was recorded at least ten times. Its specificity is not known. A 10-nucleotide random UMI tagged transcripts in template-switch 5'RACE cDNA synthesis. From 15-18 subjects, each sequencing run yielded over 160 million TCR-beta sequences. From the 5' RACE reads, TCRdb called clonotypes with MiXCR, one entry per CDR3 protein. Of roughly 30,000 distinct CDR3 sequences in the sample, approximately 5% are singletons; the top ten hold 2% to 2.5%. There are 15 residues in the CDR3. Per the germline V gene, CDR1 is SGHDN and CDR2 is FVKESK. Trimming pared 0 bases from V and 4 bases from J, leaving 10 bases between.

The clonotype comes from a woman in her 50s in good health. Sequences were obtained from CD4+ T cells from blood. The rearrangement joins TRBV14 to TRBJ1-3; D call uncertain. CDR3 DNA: TGTGCCAGCAGCCAAGATCTTGTTCCCGGAAACACCATATATTTT. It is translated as CASSQDLVPGNTIYF. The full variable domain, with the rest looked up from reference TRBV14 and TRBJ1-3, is EAGVTQFPSHSVIEKGQTVTLRCDPISGHDNLYWYRRVMGKEIKFLLHFVKESKQDESGMPNNRFLAERTGGTYSTLKVQPAELEDSGVYFCASSQDLVPGNTIYFGEGSWLTVV.